These 16 T cell receptor beta chains came from one sample sequenced in a study of T-cell reconstitution after alpha-beta-depleted transplantation in children. A library of TCRbeta sequences, prepared with unique molecular identifiers, was generated. TCRdb re-derived calls from the PCR reads in MiXCR, one entry per CDR3 protein. The table has under 750,000 distinct CDR3 sequences, more than 20% seen once; the top ten hold around an eighth. Sequences were derived from PBMCs, mostly from graft donor cells, sampled 360 days after TCRalphabeta/CD19-depleted stem cell transplant. The receptors come from a boy younger than two who had a stem cell transplant for acute myeloid leukemia, so the T cells may come from the graft donor.

This clonotype was detected only once. The chain is built from TRBV13 and TRBJ1-2; D may be TRBD1 (5 bases). This CDR3 spans 13 amino acids. V gave up 6 bases and J gave up 7 bases, with 15 bases separating them. In germline, CDR1 is PRHDT, CDR2 FYEKMQ (reference sequence). The CDR3 is CASSQTQGGGYTF. CDR3 in DNA: TGTGCCAGCAGTCAGACCCAGGGAGGTGGCTACACCTTC.

This clonotype was found a few times. The rearrangement joins TRBV20-1 to TRBJ2-3; tentatively, D is TRBD1 (7 bases). The CDR3 covers 16 residues. The germline V gene has CDR1 DFQATT and CDR2 SNEGSKA (reference sequence). Trimming shortened V by 7 bases and J by 3 bases, and 23 bases separated the two germline ends. CDR3 bases: TGCAGTGTTTTTCGTCCGACAGGGCGGGGAACAGATACGCAGTATTTT. This gives the protein CSVFRPTGRGTDTQYF.

This clonotype was detected ten times or more. The genes are TRBV28 and TRBJ2-1; tentatively, D is TRBD2 (6 bases). Germline V gene sequence: CDR1 MDHEN, CDR2 SYDVKM. The V gene lost 6 bases and the J gene lost 5 bases, with 11 bases spanning the gap. The CDR3 sequence is 13 residues long. The CDR3 bases are TGTGCCAGCAGCGTACTAGCAGACAATGAGCAGTTCTTC. Translated, it gives CASSVLADNEQFF.

This clonotype was detected many times. The chain uses TRBV20-1 and TRBJ1-1, with D possibly matching TRBD1 (5 bases). The CDR3 has 14 residues. The germline V and J ends were trimmed by 4 bases and 10 bases, with 22 bases remaining between them. The germline CDR1 and CDR2 sequences are DFQATT and SNEGSKA (reference sequence). As DNA, the CDR3 is TGCAGTGCTAATCGTTTCAAGACAGTTAAAATAGCTTTCTTT. It encodes CSANRFKTVKIAFF.

The V call is TRBV28, the J call TRBJ1-5; D gene ambiguous. The CDR3 extends over 12 amino acids. The V end was cut by 5 bases, the J end by 5 bases, with 7 bases between. CDR1 is MDHEN, CDR2 SYDVKM, per germline. CDR3 DNA sequence: TGTGCCAGCAGTCAACGGGATCAGCCCCAGCATTTT. Amino acid sequence: CASSQRDQPQHF.

This chain links TRBV19 with TRBJ1-1; D is unclear. The CDR3 is made up of 14 amino acids. The germline CDR1 and CDR2 sequences are LNHDA and SQIVND (reference sequence). The germline V and J ends were trimmed by 3 bases and 6 bases, with 14 bases remaining between them. The CDR3 nucleotides are TGTGCCAGTAGTATCCCGGGCCGGGCGGCTGAAGCTTTCTTT. This translates into CASSIPGRAAEAFF.

The CDR3 sequence is CASSTGTGGFEEQYV. The CDR3 nucleotides are TGTGCCAGCAGCACCGGGACAGGGGGCTTCGAGGAGCAGTACGTC. V is TRBV7-9 and J is TRBJ2-7, with 12 bases matching TRBD1. CDR1 SEHNR and CDR2 FQNEAQ come from the germline V gene (reference sequence). With 5 bases clipped from V and 7 bases from J, the junction kept 9 bases outside the gene matches. This CDR3 is built from 15 residues.

This rearrangement joins TRBV20-1 to TRBJ2-7, with a possible D match to TRBD2 (6 bases). V was clipped by 4 bases and J by 3 bases, with 22 bases between them. Germline V gene lookup returns CDR1 DFQATT and CDR2 SNEGSKA (reference sequence). The length of the CDR3 is 16 residues. The CDR3 bases are TGCAGTGCTACTACCGTCGCAGGGAGGAGGGACTACGAGCAGTACTTC. This sequence encodes CSATTVAGRRDYEQYF.

This clonotype was seen a few times. The rearrangement links TRBV20-1 to TRBJ2-5; the match to TRBD2 covers 9 bases. The CDR3 contains 15 residues. The germline gives CDR1 DFQATT, CDR2 SNEGSKA (reference sequence). V lost 4 bases and J lost 4; bases outside the gene matches: 10. The CDR3, as DNA: TGCAGTGCTAAGAAGGTAGCGGGGGACCTAGAGACCCAGTACTTC. It translates to CSAKKVAGDLETQYF.

This clonotype has just a few counts. This chain joins TRBV7-6 and TRBJ2-7, with D perhaps TRBD1 (6 bases). V lost 5 bases and J lost 6, with 20 bases in between. Germline values: CDR1 SGHVS, CDR2 FNYEAQ. CDR3 length equals 15 residues. The CDR3 sequence: CASSPVWGQGIEQYF. CDR3 DNA: TGTGCCAGCAGCCCTGTCTGGGGCCAGGGGATCGAGCAGTACTTC.

This clonotype has just a few counts. This chain connects TRBV12-3 or TRBV12-4 to TRBJ1-6; D uncertain. The CDR3 spans 15 residues. V lost 8 bases and J 6 bases, leaving 17 bases between the germline ends. The CDR3 nucleotides read TGTGCCAGCGTCCGTCAGGATCCCTTTAATTCACCCCTCCACTTT. Encoded protein: CASVRQDPFNSPLHF.

This clonotype was recorded a few times. CDR3 region: CASSGGETEAFF. In DNA, the CDR3 is TGTGCCAGCTCCGGCGGTGAGACTGAAGCTTTCTTT. J is TRBJ1-1 and V is TRBV18; D gene unclear. Deletions cut 6 bases from V and 5 bases from J, with 10 bases between. Germline loops: CDR1 KGHSH, CDR2 LQKENI. This CDR3 comprises 12 residues.

The V and J genes are TRBV6-5 and TRBJ2-2; 14 nucleotides align to TRBD2. The germline gives CDR1 MNHEY, CDR2 SVGAGI. The V gene end was trimmed by 2 bases and the J gene end by 9 bases; junction bases not matched to a gene: 14. This CDR3 is built from 19 residues. The CDR3, as DNA: TGTGCCAGCAGTTACGAGGGTGGACTAGCGGGGGGCGGTAACCGGGAGCTGTTTTTT. Amino acids: CASSYEGGLAGGGNRELFF.

The sample holds many counts of this clonotype. The genes are TRBV28 and TRBJ1-5; 7 bases agree with TRBD1. V was clipped by 5 bases and J by 2 bases; unmatched bases: 9. From germline, CDR1 is MDHEN and CDR2 SYDVKM. This CDR3 spans 16 amino acids. CDR3 DNA: TGTGCCAGCAGTCGGCAACAGGGGTTAGGCAATCAGCCCCAGCATTTT. It encodes CASSRQQGLGNQPQHF. Together with reference TRBV28 and TRBJ1-5, the CDR3 gives the full variable domain: DVKVTQSSRYLVKRTGEKVFLECVQDMDHENMFWYRQDPGLGLRLIYFSYDVKMKEKGDIPEGYSVSREKKERFSLILESASTNQTSMYLCASSRQQGLGNQPQHFGDGTRLSIL.

There are many counts of this clonotype. The rearrangement joins TRBV20-1 to TRBJ2-4, with unresolved D. The CDR3 is 14 residues long. Germline V gene lookup returns CDR1 DFQATT and CDR2 SNEGSKA (reference sequence). V dropped 3 bases and J dropped 1 base, with 10 bases sitting between them. This CDR3 is CSASLGDAKNIQYF. Here the CDR3 DNA reads TGCAGTGCTAGTCTGGGTGACGCCAAAAACATTCAGTACTTC.

This clonotype was found many times. J is TRBJ2-1 and V is TRBV20-1; D may correspond to TRBD1 or TRBD2 (5 bases each). From germline, CDR1 is DFQATT and CDR2 SNEGSKA (reference sequence). Trimming cost V 6 bases and J 14 bases, with 20 bases left between them. There are 12 residues in the CDR3. CDR3 DNA: TGCAGTGCCGGGGCTAGCTATGACGGCGAGTTCTTC. Translating it yields CSAGASYDGEFF.